This T cell receptor (beta chain) was sequenced in a study of post-analysis software for immune sequencing data. Study in general: Included among the disease courses, which were recorded for the cohort, were relapsing-remitting, secondary progressive and progressive-relapsing multiple sclerosis.

Turning to this clonotype: As yet, its antigen is unknown.

Every TCR beta cDNA library bore unique molecular identifiers. T cells numbering about 0.85 to 10 million yielded cDNA molecules that totaled about 500,000. TCRdb independently ran MiXCR on the PCR reads; one entry per CDR3 protein. This repertoire shows 700,000 to 800,000 distinct CDR3 sequences, 25% to 30% found once; its top ten account for around 0.6%. Study-level points and caveats: Patients showed TRBV5-6, TRBV5-1 and TRBV20-1 among five TRBV segments more frequent than in controls. Multiple sclerosis was associated with a significant reduction in normalized Chao1 diversity relative to controls.

The CDR3 consists of 13 residues. Deletions cut 3 bases from V and 5 bases from J, with 11 bases between. Germline CDR1 and CDR2: SGDLS and YYNGEE. This receptor was taken from a girl aged 10 to 17 with multiple sclerosis. The V gene is TRBV9, the J gene TRBJ2-5; no clear D. The specimen was blood. The CDR3 sequence is CASSAEPWETQYF. CDR3 in DNA: TGTGCCAGCAGCGCGGAACCGTGGGAGACCCAGTACTTC.